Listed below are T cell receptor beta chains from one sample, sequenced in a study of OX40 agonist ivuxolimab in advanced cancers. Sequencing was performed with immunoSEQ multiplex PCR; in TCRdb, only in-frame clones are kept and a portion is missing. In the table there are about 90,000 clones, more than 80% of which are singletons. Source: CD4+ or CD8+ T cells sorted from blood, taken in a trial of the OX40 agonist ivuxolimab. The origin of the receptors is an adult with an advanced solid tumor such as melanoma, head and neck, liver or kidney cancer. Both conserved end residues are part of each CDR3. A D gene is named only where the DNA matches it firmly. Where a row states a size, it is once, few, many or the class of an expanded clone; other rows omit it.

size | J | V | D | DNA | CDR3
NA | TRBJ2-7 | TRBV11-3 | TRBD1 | TGTGCCAGCAGCTTACTCACGACAGGGCTTAAGAACGAGCAGTACTTC | CASSLLTTGLKNEQYF
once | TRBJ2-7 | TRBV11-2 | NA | TGTGCCAGCAGCTTCCCTTCCTACGAGCAGTACTTC | CASSFPSYEQYF
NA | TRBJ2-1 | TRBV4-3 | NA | TGCGCCAGCAGCCAACGCGGCCAGGGAAGGAATGAGCAGTTCTTC | CASSQRGQGRNEQFF
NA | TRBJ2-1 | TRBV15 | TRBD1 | TGTGCCACCAGCAGAGGGACAGGAAGCTCCTACAATGAGCAGTTCTTC | CATSRGTGSSYNEQFF
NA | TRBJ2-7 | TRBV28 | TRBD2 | TGTGCCAGCAGTTTACCCTTGCTAGCGGGAACCTACGAGCAGTACTTC | CASSLPLLAGTYEQYF
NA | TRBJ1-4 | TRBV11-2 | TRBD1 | TGTGCCAGCAGCCCTCGACAGGGAACTAATGAAAAACTGTTTTTT | CASSPRQGTNEKLFF
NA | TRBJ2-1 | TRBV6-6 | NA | TGTGCCGTCGGCTATGAGCAGTTCTTC | CAVGYEQFF
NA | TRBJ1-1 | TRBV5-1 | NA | TGCGCCAGCAGCTTGGGCAAAACCGGGGGTGAAGCTTTCTTT | CASSLGKTGGEAFF
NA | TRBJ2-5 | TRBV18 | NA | TGTGCCAGCTCACCACCCAACGGGCGCCAAGAGACCCAGTACTTC | CASSPPNGRQETQYF
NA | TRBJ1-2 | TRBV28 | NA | TGTGCCAGCAGTTTAATGACTCCCGGAAGCGACTATGGCTACACCTTC | CASSLMTPGSDYGYTF
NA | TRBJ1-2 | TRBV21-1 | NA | TGTGCCAGCACCAACGCGGGGGACCACACCTTC | CASTNAGDHTF
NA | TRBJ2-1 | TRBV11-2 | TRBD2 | TGTGCCAGCAGGAGACTAGCGGGCAATTACAATGAGCAGTTCTTC | CASRRLAGNYNEQFF
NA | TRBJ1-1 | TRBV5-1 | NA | TGCGCCAGCAGCCCGGACAGTTTGTCCATGAACACTGAAGCTTTCTTT | CASSPDSLSMNTEAFF
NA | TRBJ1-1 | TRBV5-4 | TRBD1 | TGTGCCAGCAGCCCCGAAAAAACAGGGGTCGGGGCTTTCTTT | CASSPEKTGVGAFF
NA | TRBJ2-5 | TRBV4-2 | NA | TGTGCCAGCAGCCAAGATCAAAGGCAAGAGACCCAGTACTTC | CASSQDQRQETQYF
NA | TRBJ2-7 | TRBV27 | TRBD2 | TGTGCCAGTCGCGGGGATAGCGGGAGTAGTTTC | CASRGDSGSSF
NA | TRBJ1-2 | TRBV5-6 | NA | TGTGCCAGCACTAGAGGGGCAGGGGTGGGCTATGGCTACACCTTC | CASTRGAGVGYGYTF
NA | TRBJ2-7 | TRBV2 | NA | TGTGCCAGCAGTGAACGTCAGGGGTTTTACGAGCAGTACTTC | CASSERQGFYEQYF
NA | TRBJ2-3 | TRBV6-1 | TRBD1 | TGTGCCAGCAGGACAGGGCTGAACACAGATACGCAGTATTTT | CASRTGLNTDTQYF
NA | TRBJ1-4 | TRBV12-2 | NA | TGTGCAAGTCGCTTAGCGACAGGGGTTAATGAAAAACTGTTTTTT | CASRLATGVNEKLFF
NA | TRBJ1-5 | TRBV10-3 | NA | TGTGCCGGGGGTGCAACCAATCAGCCCCAGCATTTT | CAGGATNQPQHF
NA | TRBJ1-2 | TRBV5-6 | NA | TGTGCCAGCAGCTTAGAGACAGGAAACTATGGCTACACCTTC | CASSLETGNYGYTF
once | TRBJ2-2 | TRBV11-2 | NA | TGTGCCAGCAGCCGACCTCTCAACAGTGGCACCGGGGAGCTGTTTTTT | CASSRPLNSGTGELFF
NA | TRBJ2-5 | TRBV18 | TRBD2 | TGTGCCAGCTCACCAATGGGGGGGATCCAAGAGACCCAGTACTTC | CASSPMGGIQETQYF
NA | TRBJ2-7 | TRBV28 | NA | TGTGCCAGCAGTGCCTCGGACAGATACCCCTACGAGCAGTACTTC | CASSASDRYPYEQYF
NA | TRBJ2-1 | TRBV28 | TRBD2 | TGTGCCAGTATTAGCGGGGGACTATACAATGAGCAGTTCTTC | CASISGGLYNEQFF
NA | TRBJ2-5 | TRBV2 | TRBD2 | TGTGCCAGCACTGGACTAGCGGGACGTCTCGAGACCCAGTACTTC | CASTGLAGRLETQYF
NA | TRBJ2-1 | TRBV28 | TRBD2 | TGTGCCAGCCGTACCGGGACTAGCGTTCTAAATGAGCAGTTCTTC | CASRTGTSVLNEQFF
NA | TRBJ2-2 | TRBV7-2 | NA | TGTGCCAGCAGCTTAGCCAGTTTCACCGGGGAGCTGTTTTTT | CASSLASFTGELFF